The T cell receptor beta chain under discussion was sequenced for a study of regulatory T cells in long-lasting Graves disease. The overall study: By definition, persistent Graves' disease involved antithyroid drugs for over 5 years alongside positive TSH receptor antibodies.

Construction of the TCR beta libraries employed iRepertoire HTBI primers in conjunction with Arm-PCR of CDR3 regions. One entry per CDR3 protein, called by TCRdb with MiXCR from the multiplex PCR reads. The sample includes 250,000 to 300,000 distinct CDR3 sequences, around 21% of them seen just once. Stated time point: persistent/refractory GD, antithyroid drugs over 5 years with positive TRAb. Preparation of the TCR library used RNA extracted from PBMCs. The CDR3 has 18 amino acids. Trimming took 2 bases from V and 3 from J, leaving 23 bases between them. Germline V gene data show CDR1 as MDHEN and CDR2 as SYDVKM. This clonotype was detected ten times or more.

V gene TRBV28 combines with J gene TRBJ2-7; D is possibly TRBD2 (6 bases). The receptor comes from a female donor with Graves disease. Source: peripheral blood mononuclear cells (PBMCs), taken when the disease was refractory, from a patient treated with antithyroid drugs. In DNA form, the CDR3 reads TGTGCCAGCAGTTTAGCCATACCTAAAGCGGGCACCTACTACGAGCAGTACTTC. Translation: CASSLAIPKAGTYYEQYF.